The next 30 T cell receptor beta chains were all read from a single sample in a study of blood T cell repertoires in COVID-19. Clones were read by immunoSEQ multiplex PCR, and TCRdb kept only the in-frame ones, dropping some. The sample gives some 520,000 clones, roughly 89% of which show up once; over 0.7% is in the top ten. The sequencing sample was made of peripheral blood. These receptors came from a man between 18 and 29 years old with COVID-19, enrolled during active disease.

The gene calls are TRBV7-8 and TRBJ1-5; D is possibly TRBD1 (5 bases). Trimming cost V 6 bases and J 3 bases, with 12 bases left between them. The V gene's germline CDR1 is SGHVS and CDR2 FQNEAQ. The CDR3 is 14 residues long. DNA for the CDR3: TGTGCCAGCAGGAATCAAGGGGACAATCAGCCCCAGCATTTT. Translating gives CASRNQGDNQPQHF. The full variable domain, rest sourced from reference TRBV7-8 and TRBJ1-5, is GAGVSQSPRYKVAKRGQDVALRCDPISGHVSLFWYQQALGQGPEFLTYFQNEAQLDKSGLPSDRFFAERPEGSVSTLKIQRTQQEDSAVYLCASRNQGDNQPQHFGDGTRLSIL.

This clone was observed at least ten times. CDR3 residues: CASSPGTSGGDTQYF. The DNA for the CDR3 is TGTGCCAGCAGCCCCGGGACTAGCGGGGGAGATACGCAGTATTTT. The gene calls are TRBV5-4 and TRBJ2-3; TRBD2 matches at 14 bases. CDR3 length equals 15 residues. Germline lookup yields CDR1 SGHNT and CDR2 YYREEE (reference sequence). The V and J ends lost 4 bases and 5 bases, in that order; junction bases with no gene match: 3.

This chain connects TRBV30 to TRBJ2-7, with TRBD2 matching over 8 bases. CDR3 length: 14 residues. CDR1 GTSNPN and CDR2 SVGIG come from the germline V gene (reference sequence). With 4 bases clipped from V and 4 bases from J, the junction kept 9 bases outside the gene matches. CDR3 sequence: CAWTRGGFYYEQYF. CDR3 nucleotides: TGTGCCTGGACCCGGGGGGGGTTTTATTACGAGCAGTACTTC.

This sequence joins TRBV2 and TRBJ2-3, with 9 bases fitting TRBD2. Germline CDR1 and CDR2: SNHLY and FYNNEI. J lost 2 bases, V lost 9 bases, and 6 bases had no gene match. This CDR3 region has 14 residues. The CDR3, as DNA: TGTGCCAGTACCTTAGCGGGGGCCACAGATACGCAGTATTTT. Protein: CASTLAGATDTQYF.

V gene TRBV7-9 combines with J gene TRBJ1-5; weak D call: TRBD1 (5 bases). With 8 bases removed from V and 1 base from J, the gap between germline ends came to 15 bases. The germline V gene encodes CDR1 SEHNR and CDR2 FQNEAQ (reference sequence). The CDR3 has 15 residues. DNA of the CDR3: TGTGCCAGCGGTTTCGGAGGGGCGAGCAATCAGCCCCAGCATTTT. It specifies CASGFGGASNQPQHF.

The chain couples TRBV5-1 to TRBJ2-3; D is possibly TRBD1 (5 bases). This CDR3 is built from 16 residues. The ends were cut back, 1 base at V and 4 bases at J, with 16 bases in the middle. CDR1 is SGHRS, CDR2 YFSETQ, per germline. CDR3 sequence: CASSLNPAQGADTQYF. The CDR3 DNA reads TGCGCCAGCAGCTTGAACCCTGCCCAGGGTGCAGATACGCAGTATTTT.

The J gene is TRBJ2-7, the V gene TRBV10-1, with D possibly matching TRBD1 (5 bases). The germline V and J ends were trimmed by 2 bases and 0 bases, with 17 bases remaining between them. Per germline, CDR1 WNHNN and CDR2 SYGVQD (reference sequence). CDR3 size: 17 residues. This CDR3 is CASSEVGTGLSSYEQYF. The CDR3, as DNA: TGCGCCAGCAGTGAGGTCGGAACAGGTTTGAGCTCCTACGAGCAGTACTTC.

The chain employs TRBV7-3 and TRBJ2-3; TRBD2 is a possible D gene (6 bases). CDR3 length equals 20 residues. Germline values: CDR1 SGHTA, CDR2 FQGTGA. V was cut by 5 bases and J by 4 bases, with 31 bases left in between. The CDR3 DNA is TGTGCCAGCAGCCTCACCTCTTCCGCGGGACTCCCGAGAAAGGCAGATACGCAGTATTTT. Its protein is CASSLTSSAGLPRKADTQYF. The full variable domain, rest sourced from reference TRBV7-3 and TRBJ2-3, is GAGVSQTPSNKVTEKGKYVELRCDPISGHTALYWYRQSLGQGPEFLIYFQGTGAADDSGLPNDRFFAVRPEGSVSTLKIQRTERGDSAVYLCASSLTSSAGLPRKADTQYFGPGTRLTVL.

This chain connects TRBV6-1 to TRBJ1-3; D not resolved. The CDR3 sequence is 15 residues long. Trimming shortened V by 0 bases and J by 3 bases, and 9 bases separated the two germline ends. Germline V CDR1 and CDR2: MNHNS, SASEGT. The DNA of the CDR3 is TGTGCCAGCAGTGAAGCATTCGGGTTTGGAAACACCATATATTTT. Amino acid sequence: CASSEAFGFGNTIYF.

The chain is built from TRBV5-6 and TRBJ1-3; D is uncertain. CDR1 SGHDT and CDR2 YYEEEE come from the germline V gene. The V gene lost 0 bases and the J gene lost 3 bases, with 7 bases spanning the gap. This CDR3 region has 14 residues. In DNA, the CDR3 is TGTGCCAGCAGCTTGGTGGGAGGTGGAAACACCATATATTTT. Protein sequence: CASSLVGGGNTIYF. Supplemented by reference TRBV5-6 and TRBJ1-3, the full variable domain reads DAGVTQSPTHLIKTRGQQVTLRCSPKSGHDTVSWYQQALGQGPQFIFQYYEEEERQRGNFPDRFSGHQFPNYSSELNVNALLLGDSALYLCASSLVGGGNTIYFGEGSWLTVV.

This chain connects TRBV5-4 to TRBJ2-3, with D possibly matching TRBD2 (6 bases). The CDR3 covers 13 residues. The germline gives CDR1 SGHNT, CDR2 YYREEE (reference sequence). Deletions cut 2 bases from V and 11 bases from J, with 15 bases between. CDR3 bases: TGTGCCAGCAGCTTCTCGGGAGAGGGATTGCAGTATTTT. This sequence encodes CASSFSGEGLQYF.

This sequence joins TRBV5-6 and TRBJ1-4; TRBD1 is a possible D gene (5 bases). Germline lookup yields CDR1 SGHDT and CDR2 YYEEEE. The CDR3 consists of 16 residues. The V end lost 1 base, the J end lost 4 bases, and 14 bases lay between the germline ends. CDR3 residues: CASSLMLTVVNEKLFF. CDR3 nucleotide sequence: TGTGCCAGCAGCTTGATGTTGACAGTCGTTAATGAAAAACTGTTTTTT.

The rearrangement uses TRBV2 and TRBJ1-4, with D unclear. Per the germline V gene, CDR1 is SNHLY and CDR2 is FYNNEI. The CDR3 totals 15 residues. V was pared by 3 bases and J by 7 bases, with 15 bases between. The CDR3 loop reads CASSDPRVGPEKLFF. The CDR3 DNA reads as TGTGCCAGCAGTGACCCGAGGGTGGGCCCTGAAAAACTGTTTTTT.

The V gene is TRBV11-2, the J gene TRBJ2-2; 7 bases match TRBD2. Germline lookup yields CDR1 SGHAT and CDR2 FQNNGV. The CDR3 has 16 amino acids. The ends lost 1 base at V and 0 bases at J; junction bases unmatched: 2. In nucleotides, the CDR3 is TGTGCCAGCAGCTTAGTTCTAGCGGCGAACACCGGGGAGCTGTTTTTT. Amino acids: CASSLVLAANTGELFF.

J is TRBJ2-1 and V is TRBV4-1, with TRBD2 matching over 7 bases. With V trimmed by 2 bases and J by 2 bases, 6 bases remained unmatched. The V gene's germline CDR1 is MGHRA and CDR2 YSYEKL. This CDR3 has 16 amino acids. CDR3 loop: CASSQTPGTTYNEQFF. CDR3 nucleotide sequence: TGCGCCAGCAGCCAAACCCCCGGGACTACCTACAATGAGCAGTTCTTC.

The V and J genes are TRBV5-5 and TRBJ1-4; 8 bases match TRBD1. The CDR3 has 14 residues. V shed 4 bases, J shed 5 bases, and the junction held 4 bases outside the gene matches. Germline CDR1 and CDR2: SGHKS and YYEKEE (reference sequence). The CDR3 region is CASSLGQVNEKLFF. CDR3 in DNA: TGTGCCAGCAGCCTGGGACAGGTGAATGAAAAACTGTTTTTT.

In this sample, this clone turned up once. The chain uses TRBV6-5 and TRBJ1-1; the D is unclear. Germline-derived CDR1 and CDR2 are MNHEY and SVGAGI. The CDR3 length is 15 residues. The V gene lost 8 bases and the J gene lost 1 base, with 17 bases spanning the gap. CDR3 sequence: CASAPVVRRNTEAFF. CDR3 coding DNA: TGTGCCAGCGCGCCGGTTGTACGAAGGAACACTGAAGCTTTCTTT.

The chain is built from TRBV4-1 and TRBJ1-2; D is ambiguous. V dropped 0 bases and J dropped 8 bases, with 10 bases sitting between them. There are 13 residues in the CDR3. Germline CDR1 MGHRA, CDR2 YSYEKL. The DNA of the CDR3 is TGCGCCAGCAGCCAAGATTCGCGCGGGGGCTACACCTTC. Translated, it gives CASSQDSRGGYTF.

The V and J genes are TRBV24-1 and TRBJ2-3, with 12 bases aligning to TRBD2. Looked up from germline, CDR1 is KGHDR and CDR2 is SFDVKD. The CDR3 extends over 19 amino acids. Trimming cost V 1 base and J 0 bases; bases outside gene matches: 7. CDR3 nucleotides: TGTGCCACCAGTGATTTCAGAACTAGCGGGGGGACTAGCACAGATACGCAGTATTTT. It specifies CATSDFRTSGGTSTDTQYF.

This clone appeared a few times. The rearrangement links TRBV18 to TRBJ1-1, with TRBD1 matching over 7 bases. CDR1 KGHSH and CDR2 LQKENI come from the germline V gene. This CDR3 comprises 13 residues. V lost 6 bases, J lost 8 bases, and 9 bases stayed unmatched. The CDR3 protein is CASSPRQGEEAFF. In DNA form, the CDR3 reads TGTGCCAGCTCGCCCCGACAGGGCGAAGAAGCTTTCTTT. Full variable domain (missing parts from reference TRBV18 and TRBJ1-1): NAGVMQNPRHLVRRRGQEARLRCSPMKGHSHVYWYRQLPEEGLKFMVYLQKENIIDESGMPKERFSAEFPKEGPSILRIQQVVRGDSAAYFCASSPRQGEEAFFGQGTRLTVV.

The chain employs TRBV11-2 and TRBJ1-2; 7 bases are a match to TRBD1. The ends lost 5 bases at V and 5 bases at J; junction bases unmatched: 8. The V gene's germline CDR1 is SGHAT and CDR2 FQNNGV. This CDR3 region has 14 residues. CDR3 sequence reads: CASSPDRVRYGYTF. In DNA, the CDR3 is TGTGCCAGCAGCCCCGACAGGGTTAGGTATGGCTACACCTTC.

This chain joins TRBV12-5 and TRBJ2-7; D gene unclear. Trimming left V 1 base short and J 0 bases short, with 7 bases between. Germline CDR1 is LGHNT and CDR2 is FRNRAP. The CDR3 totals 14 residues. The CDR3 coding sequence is TGTGCTAGTGGTTTGGGACTGGACTCCTACGAGCAGTACTTC. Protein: CASGLGLDSYEQYF.

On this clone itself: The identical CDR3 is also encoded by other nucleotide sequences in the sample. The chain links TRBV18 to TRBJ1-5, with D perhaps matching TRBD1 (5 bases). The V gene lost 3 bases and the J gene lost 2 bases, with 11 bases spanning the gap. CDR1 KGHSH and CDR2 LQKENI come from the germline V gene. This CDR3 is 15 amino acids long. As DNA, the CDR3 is TGTGCCAGCTCACCTCAAGGGGAAGGCAATCAGCCCCAGCATTTT. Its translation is CASSPQGEGNQPQHF.

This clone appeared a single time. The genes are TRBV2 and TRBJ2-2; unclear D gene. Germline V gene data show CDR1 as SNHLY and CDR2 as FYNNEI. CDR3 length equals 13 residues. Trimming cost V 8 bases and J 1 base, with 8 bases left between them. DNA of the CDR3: TGTGCCAGCTCGAAACAGAACACCGGGGAGCTGTTTTTT. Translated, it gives CASSKQNTGELFF.

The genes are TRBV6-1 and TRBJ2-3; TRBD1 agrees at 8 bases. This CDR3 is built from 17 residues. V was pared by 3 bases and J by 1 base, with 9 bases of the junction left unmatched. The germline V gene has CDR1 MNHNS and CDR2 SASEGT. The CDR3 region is CASSEGTGPWGTDTQYF. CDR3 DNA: TGTGCCAGCAGTGAGGGGACAGGCCCCTGGGGCACAGATACGCAGTATTTT.

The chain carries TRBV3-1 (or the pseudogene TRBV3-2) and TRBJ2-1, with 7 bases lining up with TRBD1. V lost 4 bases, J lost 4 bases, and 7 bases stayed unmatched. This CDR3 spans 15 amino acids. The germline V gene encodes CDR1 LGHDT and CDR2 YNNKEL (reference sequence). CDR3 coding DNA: TGTGCCAGCAGCCTAAAAGGACAGGCATACAATGAGCAGTTCTTC. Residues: CASSLKGQAYNEQFF.

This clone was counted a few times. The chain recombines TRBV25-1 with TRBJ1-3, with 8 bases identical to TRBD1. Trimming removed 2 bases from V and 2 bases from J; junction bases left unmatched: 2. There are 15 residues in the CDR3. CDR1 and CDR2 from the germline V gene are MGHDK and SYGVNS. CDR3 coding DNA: TGTGCCAGCAGTGAAAACAGGGGGGCTGGAAACACCATATATTTT. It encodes CASSENRGAGNTIYF.

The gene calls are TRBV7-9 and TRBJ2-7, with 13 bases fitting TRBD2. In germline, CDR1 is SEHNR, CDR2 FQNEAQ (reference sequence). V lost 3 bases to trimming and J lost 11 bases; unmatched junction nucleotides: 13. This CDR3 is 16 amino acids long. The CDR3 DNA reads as TGTGCCAGCAGCTTGACGGCGGGGACTAGCGGGGCCAAGGAGTACTTC. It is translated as CASSLTAGTSGAKEYF. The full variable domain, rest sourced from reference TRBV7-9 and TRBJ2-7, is DTGVSQNPRHKITKRGQNVTFRCDPISEHNRLYWYRQTLGQGPEFLTYFQNEAQLEKSRLLSDRFSAERPKGSFSTLEIQRTEQGDSAMYLCASSLTAGTSGAKEYFGPGTRLTVT.

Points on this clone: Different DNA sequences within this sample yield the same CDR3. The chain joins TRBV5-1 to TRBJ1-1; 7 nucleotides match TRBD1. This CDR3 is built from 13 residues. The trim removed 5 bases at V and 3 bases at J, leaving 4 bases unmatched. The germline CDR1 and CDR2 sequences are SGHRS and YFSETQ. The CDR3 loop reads CASSLGGDTEAFF. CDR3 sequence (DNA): TGCGCCAGCAGTCTAGGGGGCGACACTGAAGCTTTCTTT.

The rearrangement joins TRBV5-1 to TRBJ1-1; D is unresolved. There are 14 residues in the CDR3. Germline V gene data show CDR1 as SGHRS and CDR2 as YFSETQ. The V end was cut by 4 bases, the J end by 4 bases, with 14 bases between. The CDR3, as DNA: TGCGCCAGCAGCCAATTAGACACGACCACTGAAGCTTTCTTT. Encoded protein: CASSQLDTTTEAFF.